This T cell receptor (beta chain) was captured by sequencing in a study of CD8+CD57+ T cells in acquired aplastic anemia. For the study at large: Sorted cells (CD4+ and CD8+) yielded DNA amounts that averaged approximately 3.2 ug. In CD4+ cells, healthy donors produced an average of approximately 10 million reads.

This CDR3 is 15 amino acids long. The germline V gene encodes CDR1 PRHDT and CDR2 FYEKMQ (reference sequence). V lost 5 bases, J lost 2 bases, and 8 bases stayed unmatched. Investigators profiled TCR beta VDJ and CDR3 from genomic DNA template. TCRdb recomputed calls from the reads with MiXCR, one row per CDR3 protein. Here the sample spans 200,000 to 250,000 distinct CDR3 sequences, around 60% being singletons. With respect to this clonotype: The antigen is unknown.

General study points: Controls and patients did not differ significantly in CD8+ Simpson's diversity. A set of 25 to 35 CD8+ CDR3 sequences was shared between patients and controls, and these sequences appeared highly expressed in patients.

The chain combines TRBV13 with TRBJ2-5, with 7 bases fitting TRBD1. Source material: sorted CD4+, CD8+, or CD8+CD57+ T cells (not recorded which) from PBMCs. The receptor was isolated from a human donor in good health. The CDR3: CASSPRQGGQETQYF. DNA of the CDR3: TGTGCCAGCAGCCCGAGACAGGGTGGGCAAGAGACCCAGTACTTC.